This T cell receptor (beta chain) appears in the sequencing data of a study of human T cells and chemical hapten exposure (dated by TCRdb to the early 2020s). Describing the broader study: For sensitization, 2% DPC in acetone was applied to a roughly 2 cm by roughly 2 cm area of upper inner arm skin. Patients additionally received weekly therapeutic DPC doses to the scalp throughout the approximately 25-week study period. Patch testing was performed on the upper back with Finn chambers containing 0.01% DPC, and the patch tests were scored after 6 days according to International Contact Dermatitis Research Group standards. The patient cohort, mostly female, included alopecia areata with under or over 50% scalp involvement, alopecia totalis and alopecia universalis. Libraries were combined into a pool for sequencing, and differences in TCR yield between samples came mainly from small differences in library volumes within the pool. The study tracked peripheral blood TCR repertoire changes in vivo during primary and secondary sensitization to the hapten diphenylcyclopropenone (DPC) in alopecia patients. Blood samples were taken from patients before sensitization (week 0) and at 2, 6 and about 24 weeks after DPC sensitization. Twenty-nine alopecia patients provided blood for TCR sequencing at one to four time points (pre-sensitization, 2, 6 and 24 weeks). Each blood RNA sample was used to sequence both TCR alpha and TCR beta chains. The paper's findings and limits, for the study overall: After repeated subsampling, the strength of the expansion versus patch-test correlation and the threshold at which it became significant changed. The number of TCRs above 1 in 1000 frequency did not change with DPC sensitization; there was no evidence of global repertoire structure alterations. All patients had alopecia, a presumed autoimmune disease, so their immune response might differ from that of healthy individuals. Expanded TCRs formed significantly more large CDR3 similarity clusters than pre-sensitization or healthy control sets, consistent with antigen-driven responses. Patch test score correlated positively with the number of PT1 expanded TCRs, reaching significance at thresholds 8, 16 and 32 but not at 4.

This clonotype came up many times. This clone's antigen is unknown. No qualities accompany the bases; no much larger clone lies one base away. The germline ends are 11 bases apart after V is trimmed by 5 bases and J by 0 bases. Reading the germline V gene (reference sequence) gives CDR1 MNHNY and CDR2 SVGAGI. The CDR3 covers 15 residues, taking in both the cysteine and the phenylalanine. Only the CDR3 DNA is retained, 45 bases long and in frame from the first base. What the time point label conveys for this sample: patch test 3, about 24 weeks after DPC sensitization. This specimen's treatment or condition label, per the study, means: therapeutic diphenylcyclopropenone sensitization with weekly scalp DPC. Total RNA was extracted from unfractionated whole blood collected in Tempus Blood RNA tubes. At every patch-test visit, the blood draw took place before the patch test was put on. Eligible patients were aged 18 to 70, diagnosed with alopecia, deemed suitable for DPC therapy, and excluded if pregnant.

The library was obtained by RACE. Sequencing instrument: NextSeq 500. Library preparation attached unique molecular identifiers to individual cDNA molecules for quantitative, reproducible TCR counting. As for how the authors treated the data: Samples had a median of approximately 93,000 TCRs, with a range from roughly 20,000 to 690,600. The Decombinator software suite was used to annotate the V, J and CDR3 of the TCR reads. For PS versus PT1 abundance plots, all samples were subsampled to the same number of TCRs (28,000). TCRs were defined as expanded if absent before sensitization and observed at least eight times at the 2-week time point. TCRdb trimmed public reads at Q25 via fastp, called clones via MiXCR and kept in-frame beta chains. Every CDR3 protein is listed once, alongside the most common genes and DNA of its rows. These V and J calls rely on TCRdb rather than the paper's analysis. Here the sample has around 40,000 distinct CDR3 sequences; about 12% occur a single time. The top ten hold 2% to 2.5% of the sample.

The sequence came from a middle-aged woman with alopecia areata. Some clones in this sample may be carry-over from other donors' samples. The chain uses TRBV6-6 and TRBJ2-4; the D region possibly corresponds to TRBD2 (6 bases align). Sequencing was performed on whole blood, taken in connection with sensitization to the hapten diphenylcyclopropenone (DPC). The nucleotides are TGTGCCAGCAGTGACCCGGGACTAGCCAAAAACATTCAGTACTTC. Translated, it reads CASSDPGLAKNIQYF.